Each of the 32 T cell receptor beta chains below was sequenced from the same sample in a study of control samples from healthy donors and cancer patients. The method was immunoSEQ multiplex PCR; TCRdb's version includes in-frame clones alone and lacks a portion of them. The sample consists of around 140,000 clones, about 90% of them appearing once. Input material: PBMCs. The receptor set was obtained from a man between 50 and 59 years old with head and neck cancer.

The chain uses TRBV5-1 and TRBJ1-4; the D gene is possibly TRBD1 (5 bases). Germline CDR1 SGHRS, CDR2 YFSETQ. The V end was cut by 4 bases, the J end by 7 bases, with 17 bases between. This CDR3 has 15 residues. The DNA of the CDR3 is TGCGCCAGCAGCCAGACGCTCGGACACTTTGAAAAACTGTTTTTT. Residues: CASSQTLGHFEKLFF. Supplemented by reference TRBV5-1 and TRBJ1-4, the full variable domain reads KAGVTQTPRYLIKTRGQQVTLSCSPISGHRSVSWYQQTPGQGLQFLFEYFSETQRNKGNFPGRFSGRQFSNSRSEMNVSTLELGDSALYLCASSQTLGHFEKLFFGSGTQLSVL.

The V and J genes are TRBV4-2 and TRBJ2-1; 10 bases agree with TRBD1. V shed 0 bases, J shed 8 bases, and the junction held 7 bases outside the gene matches. Germline lookup yields CDR1 LGHNA and CDR2 YNFKEQ. The CDR3 consists of 16 residues. The CDR3 reads CASSQEMDRGIDEQFF. The CDR3 DNA reads TGTGCCAGCAGCCAAGAAATGGACAGGGGGATCGATGAGCAGTTCTTC.

The chain joins TRBV11-2 to TRBJ2-4; unclear D gene. The V gene's germline CDR1 is SGHAT and CDR2 FQNNGV. The CDR3 is 17 amino acids. V was clipped by 5 bases and J by 0 bases, with 17 bases between them. The CDR3, as DNA: TGTGCCAGCAGCGCCTCCCCAGAGTACTTAGCCAAAAACATTCAGTACTTC. Translation gives CASSASPEYLAKNIQYF. Variable domain in full (rest from reference TRBV11-2 and TRBJ2-4): EAGVAQSPRYKIIEKRQSVAFWCNPISGHATLYWYQQILGQGPKLLIQFQNNGVVDDSQLPKDRFSAERLKGVDSTLKIQPAKLEDSAVYLCASSASPEYLAKNIQYFGAGTRLSVL.

In nucleotides, the CDR3 is TGTGCCAGCAGCCTACTTGGTTCTAGCACAGATACGCAGTATTTT. Protein sequence: CASSLLGSSTDTQYF. The V gene is TRBV11-2, the J gene TRBJ2-3; D is unresolved. CDR1 SGHAT and CDR2 FQNNGV come from the germline V gene. This CDR3 comprises 15 residues. Trimming removed 5 bases at V and 0 bases at J, with 12 bases between.

In nucleotides, the CDR3 is TGCAGCGTTGGGGGAGGATTACTAGCCTCGGATACGCAGTATTTT. Protein: CSVGGGLLASDTQYF. The V call is TRBV29-1, the J call TRBJ2-3, with D possibly being TRBD2 (6 bases). CDR1 and CDR2 from the germline V gene are SQVTM and ANQGSEA. This CDR3 contains 15 residues. Between the trimmed V and J ends, which lost 4 bases and 6 bases, there was a span of 20 bases.

The chain employs TRBV5-4 and TRBJ2-1; D unresolved. Germline CDR1 reads SGHNT; CDR2 reads YYREEE (reference sequence). V lost 2 bases to trimming and J lost 7 bases, with 4 bases between them. The CDR3 length is 11 residues. DNA of the CDR3: TGTGCCAGCAGCTTATCAAATGAGCAGTTCTTC. Translation gives CASSLSNEQFF.

The chain is built from TRBV12-3 or TRBV12-4 and TRBJ1-4; D is unresolved. Trimming stripped 1 base from V and 7 bases from J, with 1 base between. The CDR3 covers 11 residues. The CDR3: CASSLGEKLFF. CDR3 in DNA: TGTGCCAGCAGTTTAGGTGAAAAACTGTTTTTT.

This rearrangement joins TRBV27 to TRBJ2-1; the match to TRBD1 covers 7 bases. This CDR3 has 16 amino acids. The junction had 9 bases not matched to a gene; V was cut back by 5 bases and J by 2 bases. The V gene's germline CDR1 is MNHEY and CDR2 SMNVEV (reference sequence). DNA for the CDR3: TGTGCCAGCAGTCCTCTACAGGGGTCCCCCTACAATGAGCAGTTCTTC. Its protein is CASSPLQGSPYNEQFF.

V and J are TRBV9 and TRBJ2-3; TRBD2 matches 8 bases. This CDR3 comprises 21 residues. Losses at the gene ends were 2 bases for V and 0 bases for J; bases not matched to a gene: 20. Germline-derived CDR1 and CDR2 are SGDLS and YYNGEE. The CDR3, as DNA: TGTGCCAGCAGCGTCGGGGGCCCGGGGGCGGGGGGCAGTCCTAGCACAGATACGCAGTATTTT. Translation: CASSVGGPGAGGSPSTDTQYF.

This clone was seen a single time. The gene calls are TRBV27 and TRBJ2-7, with D perhaps matching TRBD2 (6 bases). Germline values: CDR1 MNHEY, CDR2 SMNVEV (reference sequence). This CDR3 has 13 residues. V lost 8 bases and J lost 6, with 17 bases in between. DNA for the CDR3: TGTGCCAGCGCCCTCCTCGGAGGGCGCGAGCAGTACTTC. Its translation is CASALLGGREQYF.

V gene TRBV6-6 combines with J gene TRBJ2-5; 9 positions agree with TRBD1. CDR3 length equals 15 residues. Germline CDR1 reads MNHNY; CDR2 reads SVGAGI (reference sequence). The V gene end was trimmed by 6 bases and the J gene end by 2 bases; junction bases not matched to a gene: 7. The CDR3 sequence: CASSVTGGGQETQYF. The CDR3 DNA sequence: TGTGCCAGCAGCGTCACAGGGGGCGGTCAAGAGACCCAGTACTTC.

This clone was seen a single time. The V gene is TRBV4-1, the J gene TRBJ2-1, with 8 bases fitting TRBD1. Unmatched junction bases numbered 10, after V lost 1 base and J lost 2 bases. The CDR3 contains 18 residues. Per germline, CDR1 MGHRA and CDR2 YSYEKL. The CDR3 sequence: CASSQATGGSLPYNEQFF. The CDR3 region has the DNA TGCGCCAGCAGCCAAGCCACAGGGGGTTCGCTGCCCTACAATGAGCAGTTCTTC.

Only a few counts were recorded for this clone. This chain connects TRBV24-1 to TRBJ2-7; 14 bases match TRBD2. This CDR3 is built from 20 residues. Looked up from germline, CDR1 is KGHDR and CDR2 is SFDVKD. V gave up 4 bases and J gave up 3 bases; unmatched junction bases: 16. The CDR3 sequence is CATSDSSGTSGSSGHYEQYF. CDR3 bases: TGTGCCACCAGTGACTCCTCCGGGACTAGCGGGAGTTCGGGACACTACGAGCAGTACTTC.

The chain joins TRBV13 to TRBJ1-3, with a possible D match to TRBD1 (5 bases). V gave up 1 base and J gave up 0 bases, with 7 bases separating them. Germline V CDR1 and CDR2: PRHDT, FYEKMQ (reference sequence). The CDR3 extends over 15 amino acids. DNA for the CDR3: TGTGCCAGCAGCTTAGCAGGGTACTCTGGAAACACCATATATTTT. As protein: CASSLAGYSGNTIYF.

The gene calls are TRBV29-1 and TRBJ1-2; possibly TRBD1 for D (6 bases). The V end was cut by 3 bases, the J end by 7 bases, with 18 bases between. The CDR3 runs to 14 residues. Germline CDR1 is SQVTM and CDR2 is ANQGSEA. The CDR3 nucleotides are TGCAGCGTTGACCAGGGACAAGGGGCGGGTGGCTACACCTTC. This codes for CSVDQGQGAGGYTF.

The chain recombines TRBV5-1 with TRBJ2-1; the match to TRBD2 covers 10 bases. Trimming removed 7 bases from V and 4 bases from J; junction bases left unmatched: 8. From germline, CDR1 is SGHRS and CDR2 YFSETQ. The CDR3 totals 15 residues. CDR3 coding DNA: TGCGCCAGCCAAGAGAGCGGGGGGGAGTACAATGAGCAGTTCTTC. This translates into CASQESGGEYNEQFF.

In this sample, this clone turned up once. The chain combines TRBV6-5 with TRBJ1-2, with 7 bases lining up with TRBD1. After removal of 0 bases from V and 4 bases from J, the junction contained 5 bases not matched to a gene. This CDR3 is 15 amino acids long. Germline V gene sequence: CDR1 MNHEY, CDR2 SVGAGI. The CDR3 protein is CASSYSRGLGYGYTF. The CDR3 nucleotides are TGTGCCAGCAGTTACTCGAGGGGGCTTGGCTATGGCTACACCTTC.

V and J are TRBV11-3 and TRBJ2-3, with 8 bases that match TRBD1. This CDR3 is 16 amino acids long. V shed 1 base, J shed 0 bases, and the junction held 3 bases outside the gene matches. CDR1 is SGHNT and CDR2 is YENEEA in the germline V gene. The CDR3 region is CASSLGDRYSTDTQYF. For the CDR3, the DNA is TGTGCCAGCAGCTTAGGGGACAGGTACAGCACAGATACGCAGTATTTT.

V is TRBV29-1 and J is TRBJ2-1; D might be TRBD2 (7 bases). The CDR3 extends over 15 amino acids. The germline V gene has CDR1 SQVTM and CDR2 ANQGSEA. Trimming left V 8 bases short and J 0 bases short, with 17 bases between. CDR3 nucleotide sequence: TGCAGCATGCCGGGGGGCGCAAGCTCCTACAATGAGCAGTTCTTC. Amino acids: CSMPGGASSYNEQFF.

The V and J genes are TRBV7-9 and TRBJ2-5, with 10 bases aligning to TRBD2. J gave up 5 bases and V 5 bases, and 8 bases lay outside the gene matches. This CDR3 has 15 amino acids. Germline CDR1 reads SEHNR; CDR2 reads FQNEAQ (reference sequence). The DNA of the CDR3 is TGTGCCAGCAGCGATAGCGGGAGGACCGGGGAGACCCAGTACTTC. Translating gives CASSDSGRTGETQYF.

The chain uses TRBV5-1 and TRBJ1-1; D gene uncertain. Per the germline V gene, CDR1 is SGHRS and CDR2 is YFSETQ. With 3 bases removed from V and 2 bases from J, the gap between germline ends came to 17 bases. The CDR3 is 16 residues long. The CDR3 DNA is TGCGCCAGCAGCTCCCCCACGGGCCAAGGAAACACTGAAGCTTTCTTT. This gives the protein CASSSPTGQGNTEAFF.

For the CDR3, the DNA is TGTGCCAGCAGTGACTCGGCAGAAGCCTCCTACAATGAGCAGTTCTTC. Translating gives CASSDSAEASYNEQFF. The chain uses TRBV6-4 and TRBJ2-1; D is unresolved. The CDR3 length is 16 residues. V dropped 0 bases and J dropped 0 bases, with 9 bases sitting between them. Germline assignment: CDR1 MRHNA and CDR2 SNTAGT.

This rearrangement joins TRBV5-4 to TRBJ2-7, with 9 bases aligning to TRBD1. Germline values: CDR1 SGHNT, CDR2 YYREEE (reference sequence). The CDR3 covers 16 residues. V lost 3 bases, J lost 2 bases, and 9 bases stayed unmatched. The CDR3 here is CASSSIDRGGAYEQYF. The CDR3, as DNA: TGTGCCAGCAGCTCAATCGACAGGGGGGGAGCCTACGAGCAGTACTTC.

This chain connects TRBV30 to TRBJ1-6; no reliable D call. There are 13 residues in the CDR3. V lost 0 bases and J lost 6, with 6 bases in between. Germline CDR1 and CDR2: GTSNPN and SVGIG (reference sequence). The CDR3: CAWSVESNSPLHF. Here the CDR3 DNA reads TGTGCCTGGAGTGTAGAGAGTAATTCACCCCTCCACTTT.

The chain has TRBV10-2 and TRBJ2-7; D is perhaps TRBD1 (5 bases). This CDR3 has 15 amino acids. V was pared by 0 bases and J by 6 bases, with 15 bases between. The V gene's germline CDR1 is WSHSY and CDR2 SAAADI. CDR3 in amino acids: CASSESLQGYSEQYF. DNA of the CDR3: TGCGCCAGCAGTGAGTCCCTGCAGGGCTATTCCGAGCAGTACTTC.

J is TRBJ2-7 and V is TRBV10-3; TRBD1 matches at 8 bases. V lost 4 bases to trimming and J lost 5 bases; unmatched junction nucleotides: 7. The CDR3 is 14 residues long. Germline assignment: CDR1 ENHRY and CDR2 SYGVKD. The chain's CDR3 is CAISAGQGRNEQYF. CDR3 DNA: TGTGCCATCAGTGCCGGACAGGGTAGGAACGAGCAGTACTTC.

The chain joins TRBV7-9 to TRBJ2-7; possibly TRBD2 for D (5 bases). Trimming left V 5 bases short and J 7 bases short, with 12 bases between. The CDR3 loop spans 12 amino acids. Per the germline V gene, CDR1 is SEHNR and CDR2 is FQNEAQ (reference sequence). CDR3: CASSPTGGEQYF. The CDR3 DNA is TGTGCCAGCAGCCCAACCGGCGGGGAGCAGTACTTC.

The count of this clone is one. This chain links TRBV2 with TRBJ2-7, with D perhaps given as TRBD1 or TRBD2 (5 bases each). The CDR3 is 16 residues long. V gave up 0 bases and J gave up 0 bases, with 12 bases separating them. The germline gives CDR1 SNHLY, CDR2 FYNNEI. The DNA for the CDR3 is TGTGCCAGCAGTGAAGCGACGTGGGACGCCTCCTACGAGCAGTACTTC. Translated: CASSEATWDASYEQYF.

The rearrangement uses TRBV6-2 or TRBV6-3 and TRBJ2-7; a weak D match, TRBD1 (6 bases). Per germline, CDR1 MNHEY and CDR2 SVGEGT. This CDR3 region has 15 residues. V was clipped by 0 bases and J by 5 bases, with 14 bases between them. The CDR3 loop reads CASSYSNSGVHEQYF. The CDR3 coding sequence is TGTGCCAGCAGTTACTCGAACTCAGGGGTCCACGAGCAGTACTTC.

The V and J genes are TRBV12-3 or TRBV12-4 and TRBJ2-7; the D is unclear. Deletions cut 1 base from V and 6 bases from J, with 10 bases between. This CDR3 has 13 amino acids. CDR3 nucleotide sequence: TGTGCCAGCAGTTTAGGTCGAACCTCCGAGCAGTACTTC. Translated: CASSLGRTSEQYF.

The chain carries TRBV7-9 and TRBJ2-2; a weak D match, TRBD1 (6 bases). Between the trimmed V and J ends, which lost 5 bases and 6 bases, there was a span of 19 bases. The CDR3 sequence is 16 residues long. CDR1 is SEHNR and CDR2 is FQNEAQ in the germline V gene (reference sequence). The CDR3, as DNA: TGTGCCAGCAGCCTGTTGAGGGACAATTCTCCCGGGGAGCTGTTTTTT. Translation: CASSLLRDNSPGELFF.

The chain carries TRBV7-9 and TRBJ1-6; D gene uncertain. The germline CDR1 and CDR2 sequences are SEHNR and FQNEAQ (reference sequence). V dropped 10 bases and J dropped 3 bases, with 10 bases sitting between them. CDR3 length: 13 residues. Written as DNA, the CDR3 is TGTGCCACTCAGGCATTCTATAATTCACCCCTCCACTTT. It is translated as CATQAFYNSPLHF. Together with reference TRBV7-9 and TRBJ1-6, the CDR3 gives the full variable domain: DTGVSQNPRHKITKRGQNVTFRCDPISEHNRLYWYRQTLGQGPEFLTYFQNEAQLEKSRLLSDRFSAERPKGSFSTLEIQRTEQGDSAMYLCATQAFYNSPLHFGNGTRLTVT.